Shown below are 8 T cell receptor beta chains from a single sample sequenced in a study of glioma-infiltrating T cells after dendritic cell vaccination. Time point described: after dendritic cell vaccination, including at tumor progression/relapse. Clones were sequenced by immunoSEQ multiplex PCR, and TCRdb holds only the in-frame ones, with some missing. Found here are approximately 92,000 clones, over 80% of them singletons; the top ten hold 5.4%. Sequenced material: blood, taken after dendritic cell vaccination. All receptors derive from a human donor with glioblastoma.

The gene calls are TRBV10-2 and TRBJ1-2; a weak D match, TRBD1 (5 bases). The CDR3 covers 12 residues. Germline V gives CDR1 WSHSY, CDR2 SAAADI. Trimming cost V 8 bases and J 8 bases, with 15 bases left between them. The CDR3 DNA follows: TGCGCCAGCGGGTGGCAGGGCGGCGGCTACACCTTC. Amino acids: CASGWQGGGYTF.

The V and J genes are TRBV18 and TRBJ1-1, with 8 bases matching TRBD1. The CDR3 has 15 residues. With V trimmed by 6 bases and J by 0 bases, 6 bases remained unmatched. Germline V lookup: CDR1 KGHSH, CDR2 LQKENI. The CDR3 reads CASSYEDRVNTEAFF. CDR3 sequence (DNA): TGTGCCAGCTCTTACGAGGACAGGGTGAACACTGAAGCTTTCTTT.

The rearrangement joins TRBV5-6 to TRBJ2-7, with 8 nucleotides matching TRBD1. The CDR3 is made up of 15 amino acids. Unmatched junction bases numbered 8, after V lost 0 bases and J lost 6 bases. In germline, CDR1 is SGHDT, CDR2 YYEEEE. DNA of the CDR3: TGTGCCAGCAGCTTGGGTCAGGGGGCATCTTTCGAGCAGTACTTC. Translating gives CASSLGQGASFEQYF.

The chain uses TRBV29-1 and TRBJ1-4; 9 nucleotides align to TRBD1. V lost 5 bases and J lost 8; bases outside the gene matches: 9. The CDR3 length is 14 residues. Germline V gene sequence: CDR1 SQVTM, CDR2 ANQGSEA. CDR3 in DNA: TGCAGCGTTAAACGAGGGACAGGGTACGAAAAACTGTTTTTT. Translating it yields CSVKRGTGYEKLFF.

The V gene is TRBV5-1, the J gene TRBJ2-1; TRBD2 agrees at 9 bases. The V segment lost 0 bases and the J segment 0 bases; nucleotides outside the gene matches: 4. Germline values: CDR1 SGHRS, CDR2 YFSETQ. This CDR3 has 17 residues. The CDR3 reads CASSLEGSGSSYNEQFF. The CDR3 DNA follows: TGCGCCAGCAGCTTGGAAGGTAGCGGGAGCTCCTACAATGAGCAGTTCTTC. Using reference TRBV5-1 and TRBJ2-1 for the parts outside the CDR3, the full variable domain is KAGVTQTPRYLIKTRGQQVTLSCSPISGHRSVSWYQQTPGQGLQFLFEYFSETQRNKGNFPGRFSGRQFSNSRSEMNVSTLELGDSALYLCASSLEGSGSSYNEQFFGPGTRLTVL.

V usage is TRBV29-1 and J usage is TRBJ1-1; D call uncertain. CDR1 SQVTM and CDR2 ANQGSEA come from the germline V gene. V lost 5 bases and J 2 bases, leaving 6 bases between the germline ends. The CDR3 runs 11 residues. CDR3 sequence: CSVRRNTEAFF. As DNA, the CDR3 is TGCAGCGTTCGGAGAAACACTGAAGCTTTCTTT.

The chain is built from TRBV27 and TRBJ1-5; 7 nucleotides align to TRBD1. Trimming at V came to 2 bases and at J to 1 base, leaving 8 bases not matched to a gene. The CDR3 covers 17 residues. CDR1 MNHEY and CDR2 SMNVEV come from the germline V gene (reference sequence). CDR3 sequence: CASSLGPRQGSNQPQHF. The DNA for the CDR3 is TGTGCCAGCAGTTTAGGTCCCCGACAGGGAAGCAATCAGCCCCAGCATTTT.

The J gene is TRBJ2-1, the V gene TRBV19; 13 nucleotides match TRBD2. V trimming: 7 bases; J trimming: 9 bases; junction bases outside the gene matches: 15. The CDR3 extends over 17 amino acids. Per the germline V gene, CDR1 is LNHDA and CDR2 is SQIVND (reference sequence). The CDR3: CASTLLAGTSGNGEQFF. In nucleotides, the CDR3 is TGTGCCAGTACTCTTTTGGCCGGGACTAGCGGGAACGGTGAGCAGTTCTTC.